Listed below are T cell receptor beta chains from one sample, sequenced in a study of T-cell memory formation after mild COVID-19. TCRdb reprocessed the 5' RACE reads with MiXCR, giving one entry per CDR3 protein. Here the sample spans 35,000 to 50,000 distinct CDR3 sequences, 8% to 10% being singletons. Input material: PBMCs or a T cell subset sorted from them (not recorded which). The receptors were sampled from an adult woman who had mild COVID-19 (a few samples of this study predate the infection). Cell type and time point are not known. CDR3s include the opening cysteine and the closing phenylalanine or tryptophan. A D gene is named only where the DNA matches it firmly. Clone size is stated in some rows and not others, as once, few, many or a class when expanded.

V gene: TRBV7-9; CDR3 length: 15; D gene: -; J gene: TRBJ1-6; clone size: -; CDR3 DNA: TGTGCCAGCAGCTTAAGCGGCCGAAGGAACTCACCCCTCCACTTT; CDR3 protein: CASSLSGRRNSPLHF
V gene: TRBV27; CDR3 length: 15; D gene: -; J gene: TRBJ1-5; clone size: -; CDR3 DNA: TGTGCCAGCAGTTTTTATCGGGGCCCCGGTCAGCCCCAGCATTTT; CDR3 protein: CASSFYRGPGQPQHF
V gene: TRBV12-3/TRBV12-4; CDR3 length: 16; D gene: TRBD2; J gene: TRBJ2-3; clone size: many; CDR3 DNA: TGTGCCAGCAGGCTACTAGCGGGGGTGAACACAGATACGCAGTATTTT; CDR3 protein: CASRLLAGVNTDTQYF
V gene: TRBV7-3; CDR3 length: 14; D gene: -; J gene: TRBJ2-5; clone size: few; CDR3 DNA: TGTGCCAGCGGTAAAGGGCGGGACCCAGAGACCCAGTACTTC; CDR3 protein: CASGKGRDPETQYF
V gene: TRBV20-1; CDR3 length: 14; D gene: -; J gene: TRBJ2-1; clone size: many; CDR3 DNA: TGCAGTGCTAGCCCCTCGGCCGGTTTAAATGAGCAGTTCTTC; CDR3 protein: CSASPSAGLNEQFF
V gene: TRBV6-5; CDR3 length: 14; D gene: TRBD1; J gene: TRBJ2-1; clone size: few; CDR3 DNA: TGTGCCAGCACCTCCGGACAGGGGGTTAATGAGCAGTTCTTC; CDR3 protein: CASTSGQGVNEQFF
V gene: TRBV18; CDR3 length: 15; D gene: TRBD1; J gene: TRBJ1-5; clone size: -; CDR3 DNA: TGTGCCAGCTCACCACCAGGACAGGGAAGTCAGCCCCAGCATTTT; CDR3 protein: CASSPPGQGSQPQHF
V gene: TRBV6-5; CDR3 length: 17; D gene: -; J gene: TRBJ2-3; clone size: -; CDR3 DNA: TGTGCCAGCAGTTACTCGGGGACACTTTTTCGCACAGATACGCAGTATTTT; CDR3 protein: CASSYSGTLFRTDTQYF
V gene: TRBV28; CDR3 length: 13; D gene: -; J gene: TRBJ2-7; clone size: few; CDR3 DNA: TGTGCCAGCAGAGACTCGTTACTGGCCGAGCAGTACTTC; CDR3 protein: CASRDSLLAEQYF
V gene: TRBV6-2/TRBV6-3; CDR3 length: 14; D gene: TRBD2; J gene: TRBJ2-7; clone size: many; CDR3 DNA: TGTGCCAGCAGTAGACTAGCGGTATCCTACGAGCAGTACTTC; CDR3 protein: CASSRLAVSYEQYF
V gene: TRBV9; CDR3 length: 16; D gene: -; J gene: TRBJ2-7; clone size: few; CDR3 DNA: TGTGCCAGCAGCGTAAGGTCCGGACGGGGTAACTACGAGCAGTACTTC; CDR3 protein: CASSVRSGRGNYEQYF
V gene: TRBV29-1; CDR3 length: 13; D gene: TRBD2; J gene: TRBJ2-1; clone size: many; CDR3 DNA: TGCAGCGTTGAAGATTGGACTAGCGGTGAGCAGTTCTTC; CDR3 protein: CSVEDWTSGEQFF
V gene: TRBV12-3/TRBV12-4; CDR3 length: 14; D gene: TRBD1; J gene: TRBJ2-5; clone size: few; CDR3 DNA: TGTGCCAGCAGTCTTTCCCCGGGACAGAGGACCCAGTACTTC; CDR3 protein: CASSLSPGQRTQYF
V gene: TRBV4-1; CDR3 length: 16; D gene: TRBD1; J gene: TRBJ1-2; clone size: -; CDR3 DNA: TGCGCCAGCAGCCAAGGAGCCGACAGGGGGCTGGGTGGCTACACCTTC; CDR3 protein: CASSQGADRGLGGYTF
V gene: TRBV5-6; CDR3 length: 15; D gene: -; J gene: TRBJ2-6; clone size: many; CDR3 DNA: TGTGCCAGCAGCTTTGCCCGGGAAGGGGCCAACGTCCTGACTTTC; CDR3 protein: CASSFAREGANVLTF
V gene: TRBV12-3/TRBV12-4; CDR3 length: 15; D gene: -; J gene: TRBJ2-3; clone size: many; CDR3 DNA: TGTGCCAGCAGCCCCTGGAAGACCTACACAGATACGCAGTATTTT; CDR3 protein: CASSPWKTYTDTQYF
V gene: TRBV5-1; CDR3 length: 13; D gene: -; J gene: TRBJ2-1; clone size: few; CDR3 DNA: TGCGCCAGCAGCTTTGGGGTTGAGAATGAGCAGTTCTTC; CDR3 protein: CASSFGVENEQFF
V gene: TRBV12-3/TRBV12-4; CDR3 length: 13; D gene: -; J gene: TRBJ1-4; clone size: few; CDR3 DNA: TGTGCCAGCAGTTTAGGTTGGAAGGAAAAACTGTTTTTT; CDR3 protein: CASSLGWKEKLFF
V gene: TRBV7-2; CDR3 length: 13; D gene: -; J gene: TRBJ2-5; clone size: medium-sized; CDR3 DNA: TGTGCCAGCAGCCCCGGACTCCAAGAGACCCAGTACTTC; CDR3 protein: CASSPGLQETQYF
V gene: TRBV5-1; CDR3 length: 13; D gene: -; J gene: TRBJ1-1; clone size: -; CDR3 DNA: TGCGCCAGCAGCTTGGCCGGGGAGACTGAAGCTTTCTTT; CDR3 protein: CASSLAGETEAFF
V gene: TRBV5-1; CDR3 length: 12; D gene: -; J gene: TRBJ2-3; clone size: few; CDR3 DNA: TGCGCCAGCAGCTTGCCCCCAGATACGCAGTATTTT; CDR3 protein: CASSLPPDTQYF
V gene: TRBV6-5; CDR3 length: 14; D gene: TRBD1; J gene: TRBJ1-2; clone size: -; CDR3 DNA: TGTGCCAGCAGTTACTCCGGGACAGGGGCTGGCTACACCTTC; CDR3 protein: CASSYSGTGAGYTF
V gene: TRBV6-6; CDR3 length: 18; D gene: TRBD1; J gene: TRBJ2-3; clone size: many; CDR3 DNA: TGTGCCAGCAGTTCTCCTCCGTCCGGGACAGACAACACAGATACGCAGTATTTT; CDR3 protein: CASSSPPSGTDNTDTQYF